A single sample is the source of the 6 T cell receptor beta chains below, sequenced in a study of blood T cell repertoires in COVID-19. Using immunoSEQ multiplex PCR, the repertoire was profiled, and TCRdb retains in-frame clones only, with some absent. The sample yields 60,000 to 80,000 clones, almost 85% seen once. Sample: peripheral blood. These receptor sequences come from a man aged 50-60 years with active COVID-19.

The chain combines TRBV6-6 with TRBJ1-1; 10 nucleotides align to TRBD1. The CDR3 sequence is 16 residues long. The germline gives CDR1 MNHNY, CDR2 SVGAGI (reference sequence). The ends lost 5 bases at V and 6 bases at J; junction bases unmatched: 12. This CDR3 is CASSHRDRGLGPEAFF. The CDR3 coding sequence is TGTGCCAGCAGTCACCGGGACAGGGGTCTGGGACCTGAAGCTTTCTTT.

The J gene is TRBJ2-7, the V gene TRBV27; TRBD1 matches 12 bases. This CDR3 is 15 amino acids long. With 5 bases clipped from V and 7 bases from J, the junction kept 9 bases outside the gene matches. The germline gives CDR1 MNHEY, CDR2 SMNVEV (reference sequence). Here the CDR3 reads CASSPQGTGGREQYF. CDR3 coding DNA: TGTGCCAGCAGTCCCCAAGGGACAGGGGGCCGTGAGCAGTACTTC.

This chain joins TRBV6-1 and TRBJ2-5; TRBD2 might be the D (6 bases). Germline assignment: CDR1 MNHNS and CDR2 SASEGT. Trimming took off 2 bases at V and 1 base at J, with 11 bases between the two ends. The CDR3 has 15 amino acids. Here the CDR3 reads CASSEWRGPQETQYF. CDR3 in DNA: TGTGCCAGCAGTGAATGGAGGGGTCCCCAAGAGACCCAGTACTTC.

The gene calls are TRBV19 and TRBJ1-2; maybe TRBD1 (6 bases). This CDR3 is built from 12 residues. Trimming cost V 6 bases and J 4 bases, with 9 bases left between them. The germline V gene encodes CDR1 LNHDA and CDR2 SQIVND (reference sequence). The CDR3 DNA sequence: TGTGCCAGTAGGACAGGTTTCTATGGCTACACCTTC. Amino acids: CASRTGFYGYTF.

The J gene is TRBJ2-4, the V gene TRBV24-1; maybe TRBD1 (6 bases). Germline V gene lookup returns CDR1 KGHDR and CDR2 SFDVKD. The germline V and J ends were trimmed by 1 base and 5 bases, with 20 bases remaining between them. The CDR3 runs 18 residues. In nucleotides, the CDR3 is TGTGCCACCAGTGATTTCCCTTTACAGGGCCTAACAGAAAACATTCAGTACTTC. Protein sequence: CATSDFPLQGLTENIQYF.

The genes are TRBV2 and TRBJ2-2, with D perhaps TRBD2 (5 bases). CDR3 size: 15 residues. Trimming pared 1 base from V and 4 bases from J, leaving 10 bases between. Per germline, CDR1 SNHLY and CDR2 FYNNEI. The CDR3 coding sequence is TGTGCCAGCAGTGAAGGTGGGAGAGCCACCGGGGAGCTGTTTTTT. Its protein is CASSEGGRATGELFF.